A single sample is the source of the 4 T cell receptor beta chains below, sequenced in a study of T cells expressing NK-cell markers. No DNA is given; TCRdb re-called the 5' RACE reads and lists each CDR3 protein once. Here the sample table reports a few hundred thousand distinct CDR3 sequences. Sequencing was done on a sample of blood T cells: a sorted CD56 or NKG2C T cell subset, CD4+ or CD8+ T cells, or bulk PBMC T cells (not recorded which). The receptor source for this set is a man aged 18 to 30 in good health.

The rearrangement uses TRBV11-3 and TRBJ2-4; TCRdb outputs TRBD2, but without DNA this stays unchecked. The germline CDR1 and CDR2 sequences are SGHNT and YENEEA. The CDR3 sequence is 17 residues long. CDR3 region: CASSPPPGLAGGHIQYF. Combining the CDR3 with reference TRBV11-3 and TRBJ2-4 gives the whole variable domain EAGVVQSPRYKIIEKKQPVAFWCNPISGHNTLYWYLQNLGQGPELLIRYENEEAVDDSQLPKDRFSAERLKGVDSTLKIQPAELGDSAVYLCASSPPPGLAGGHIQYFGAGTRLSVL.

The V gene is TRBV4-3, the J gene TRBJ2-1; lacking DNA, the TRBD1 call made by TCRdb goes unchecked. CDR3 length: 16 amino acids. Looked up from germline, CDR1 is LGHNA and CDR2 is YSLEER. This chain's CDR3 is CASSQEPRGRHNEQFF.

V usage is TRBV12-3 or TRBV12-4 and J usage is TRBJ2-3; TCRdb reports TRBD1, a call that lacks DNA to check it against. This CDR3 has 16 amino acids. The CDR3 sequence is CASSGTGRGNTDTQYF.

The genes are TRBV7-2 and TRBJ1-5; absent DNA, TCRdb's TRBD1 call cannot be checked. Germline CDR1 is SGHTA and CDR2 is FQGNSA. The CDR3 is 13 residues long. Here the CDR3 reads CASSSSGAGMQHF.